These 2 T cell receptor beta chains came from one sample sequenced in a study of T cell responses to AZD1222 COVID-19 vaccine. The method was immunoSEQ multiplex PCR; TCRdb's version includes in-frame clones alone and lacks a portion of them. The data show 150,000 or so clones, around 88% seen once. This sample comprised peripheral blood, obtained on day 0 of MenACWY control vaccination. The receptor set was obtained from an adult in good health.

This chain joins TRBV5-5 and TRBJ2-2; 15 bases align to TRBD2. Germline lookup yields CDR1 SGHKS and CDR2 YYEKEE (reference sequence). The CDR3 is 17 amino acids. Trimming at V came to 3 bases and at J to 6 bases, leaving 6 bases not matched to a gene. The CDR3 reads CASSYGLAGGPAGELFF. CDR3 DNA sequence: TGTGCCAGCAGCTATGGACTAGCGGGGGGGCCTGCCGGGGAGCTGTTTTTT.

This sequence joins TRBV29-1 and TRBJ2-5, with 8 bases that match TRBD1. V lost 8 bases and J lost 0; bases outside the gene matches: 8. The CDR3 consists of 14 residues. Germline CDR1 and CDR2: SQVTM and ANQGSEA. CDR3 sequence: CSLLSDRDQETQYF. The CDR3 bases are TGCAGCCTCTTATCGGACAGGGACCAAGAGACCCAGTACTTC. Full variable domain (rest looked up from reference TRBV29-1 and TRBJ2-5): SAVISQKPSRDICQRGTSLTIQCQVDSQVTMMFWYRQQPGQSLTLIATANQGSEATYESGFVIDKFPISRPNLTFSTLTVSNMSPEDSSIYLCSLLSDRDQETQYFGPGTRLLVL.